The present TCR beta chain was sequenced within a study of T-cell memory formation after mild COVID-19. Notes on the study in general: CD4+ contracting clones were mainly CM and EM; CD8+ ones, EMRA.

V was pared by 5 bases and J by 2 bases, with 2 bases of the junction left unmatched. The germline V gene encodes CDR1 SGHTA and CDR2 FQGNSA. The CDR3 is made up of 14 amino acids. This clonotype came up a few times. Antigen unknown. After 5'RACE with constant-segment primers, TCR alpha and TCR beta cDNA libraries carrying sample barcodes and UMIs were obtained. One entry per CDR3 protein, called by TCRdb with MiXCR from the 5' RACE reads. The data show around 300,000 distinct CDR3 sequences, about a sixth seen once. The receptor's source is a young man who had mild COVID-19 (a few samples of this study predate the infection). Cell type and time point are not known. Sequencing was done on a sample of PBMCs or a T cell subset sorted from them (not recorded which). The chain employs TRBV7-2 and TRBJ2-2; TRBD2 aligns across 7 bases. Written as DNA, the CDR3 is TGTGCCAGCAGCAGGGGACTAAACACCGGGGAGCTGTTTTTT. It translates to CASSRGLNTGELFF.